The 25 T cell receptor beta chains listed next were all sequenced from one sample in a study of blood T cell repertoires in COVID-19. Clones were sequenced by immunoSEQ multiplex PCR, and TCRdb holds only the in-frame ones, with some missing. Of 200,000 or so clones listed, around 83% are singletons. Sequencing was done on a sample of peripheral blood. These receptors were taken from a human donor in a cohort sampled during active COVID-19.

The chain couples TRBV2 to TRBJ2-1, with D possibly TRBD2 on 6 matching bases. This CDR3 region has 14 residues. Trimming cost V 8 bases and J 0 bases, with 11 bases left between them. Germline V gene sequence: CDR1 SNHLY, CDR2 FYNNEI. This CDR3 reads CASVEGLSYNEQFF. CDR3 sequence (DNA): TGTGCCAGCGTCGAGGGACTCTCCTACAATGAGCAGTTCTTC.

This chain connects TRBV2 to TRBJ2-1; 11 nucleotides match TRBD2. The ends lost 5 bases at V and 6 bases at J; junction bases unmatched: 9. The germline CDR1 and CDR2 sequences are SNHLY and FYNNEI. The CDR3 spans 16 residues. CDR3 DNA: TGTGCCAGCAGTTACGTACTAGCGGGAGCCCTCAATGAGCAGTTCTTC. Translation: CASSYVLAGALNEQFF.

V and J are TRBV5-1 and TRBJ2-7; a possible D gene is TRBD1 (6 bases). CDR1 and CDR2 from the germline V gene are SGHRS and YFSETQ. V gave up 3 bases and J gave up 0 bases, with 13 bases separating them. The CDR3 loop spans 15 amino acids. CDR3 region: CASSYVTGSSYEQYF. CDR3 DNA: TGCGCCAGCAGCTACGTGACAGGAAGCTCCTACGAGCAGTACTTC.

This clone was observed at least ten times. This chain joins TRBV10-3 and TRBJ2-1; no definite D call. The CDR3 has 11 amino acids. The germline V and J ends were trimmed by 0 bases and 12 bases, with 6 bases remaining between them. CDR1 is ENHRY, CDR2 SYGVKD, per germline. CDR3 DNA: TGTGCCATCAGTGAGTCCAGTATGCAGTTCTTC. Translation: CAISESSMQFF.

This chain joins TRBV6-6 and TRBJ2-3, with 8 bases lining up with TRBD2. The J segment lost 2 bases and the V segment lost 6 bases, leaving 4 bases of the junction unmatched. CDR3 length equals 14 residues. CDR1 is MNHNY, CDR2 SVGAGI, per germline (reference sequence). CDR3 sequence reads: CASRGGGNTDTQYF. DNA of the CDR3: TGTGCCAGCAGAGGCGGGGGGAACACAGATACGCAGTATTTT.

This clone was detected once. This chain connects TRBV18 to TRBJ2-7; 12 bases agree with TRBD2. This CDR3 has 17 amino acids. Germline lookup yields CDR1 KGHSH and CDR2 LQKENI. J gave up 3 bases and V 5 bases, and 11 bases lay outside the gene matches. CDR3 bases: TGTGCCAGCTCAGGCCTAGCGGGAGGGCCGGTAGGCTACGAGCAGTACTTC. This encodes CASSGLAGGPVGYEQYF.

The chain is built from TRBV4-2 and TRBJ2-5; a weak D match, TRBD2 (6 bases). Trimming left V 0 bases short and J 2 bases short, with 16 bases between. The germline V gene encodes CDR1 LGHNA and CDR2 YNFKEQ. The CDR3 is 17 residues long. The CDR3 sequence: CASSQDIGGLTQETQYF. CDR3 bases: TGTGCCAGCAGCCAAGATATAGGAGGACTAACTCAAGAGACCCAGTACTTC.

CDR3: CASSMRASSYYEQYF. CDR3 in DNA: TGTGCCAGTAGTATGAGGGCCAGTAGTTACTACGAGCAGTACTTC. J is TRBJ2-7 and V is TRBV19, with D perhaps TRBD2 (5 bases). The CDR3 length is 15 residues. Trimming took off 3 bases at V and 3 bases at J, with 15 bases between the two ends. The germline V gene encodes CDR1 LNHDA and CDR2 SQIVND (reference sequence).

This sequence joins TRBV27 and TRBJ2-3, with 14 bases lining up with TRBD2. This CDR3 comprises 17 residues. J gave up 5 bases and V 2 bases, and 6 bases lay outside the gene matches. Germline CDR1 reads MNHEY; CDR2 reads SMNVEV (reference sequence). The CDR3 protein is CASSLRGLAGAGDTQYF. CDR3 coding DNA: TGTGCCAGCAGTTTAAGGGGACTAGCGGGGGCCGGAGATACGCAGTATTTT.

This clone was picked up one time. V gene TRBV13 combines with J gene TRBJ1-3; possibly TRBD1 for D (6 bases). V lost 6 bases and J 2 bases, leaving 14 bases between the germline ends. Germline assignment: CDR1 PRHDT and CDR2 FYEKMQ (reference sequence). The CDR3 runs to 15 residues. Written as DNA, the CDR3 is TGTGCCAGCAGTCGACAGGATTTGGCTGGAAACACCATATATTTT. Its translation is CASSRQDLAGNTIYF.

The genes are TRBV11-2 and TRBJ2-7; TRBD2 is a possible D gene (5 bases). Germline values: CDR1 SGHAT, CDR2 FQNNGV. Trimming pared 2 bases from V and 6 bases from J, leaving 14 bases between. This CDR3 is 14 amino acids long. CDR3 loop: CASSLILGGSEQYF. Here the CDR3 DNA reads TGTGCCAGCAGCTTAATTTTGGGTGGGAGCGAGCAGTACTTC.

The genes are TRBV7-2 and TRBJ2-3, with 11 bases identical to TRBD2. Germline V lookup: CDR1 SGHTA, CDR2 FQGNSA. With V trimmed by 6 bases and J by 4 bases, 12 bases remained unmatched. The CDR3 is 17 amino acids. DNA for the CDR3: TGTGCCAGCAGGCCCCGCACTAGCGGGAGTTTTTCAGATACGCAGTATTTT. Its protein is CASRPRTSGSFSDTQYF.

The genes are TRBV4-2 and TRBJ2-7, with TRBD1 identical over 8 bases. After removal of 1 base from V and 3 bases from J, the junction contained 5 bases not matched to a gene. This CDR3 has 15 residues. Germline V lookup: CDR1 LGHNA, CDR2 YNFKEQ. This chain's CDR3 is CASSQAFGTGYEQYF. The CDR3 nucleotides are TGTGCCAGCAGCCAAGCCTTCGGGACAGGCTACGAGCAGTACTTC.

This clone was seen a single time. The chain joins TRBV3-1 (or the pseudogene TRBV3-2) to TRBJ2-1; 13 bases match TRBD2. This CDR3 region has 20 residues. The J segment lost 0 bases and the V segment lost 3 bases, leaving 11 bases of the junction unmatched. Per the germline V gene, CDR1 is LGHDT and CDR2 is YNNKEL (reference sequence). The CDR3 region has the DNA TGTGCCAGCAGCCAGGGCACTAGCGGGAGGGCCCCGAGCTCCTACAATGAGCAGTTCTTC. This codes for CASSQGTSGRAPSSYNEQFF.

This sequence joins TRBV9 and TRBJ2-1, with D possibly matching TRBD2 (5 bases). The germline V gene encodes CDR1 SGDLS and CDR2 YYNGEE. Trimming removed 1 base at V and 2 bases at J, with 13 bases between. The CDR3 contains 16 residues. CDR3 sequence (DNA): TGTGCCAGCAGCGTATCGGGTAGCGAGACCTACAATGAGCAGTTCTTC. Protein product: CASSVSGSETYNEQFF.

This clone was detected a few times. V gene TRBV18 combines with J gene TRBJ2-1; D remains ambiguous. This CDR3 has 15 residues. Trimming left V 4 bases short and J 0 bases short, with 10 bases between. The germline V gene encodes CDR1 KGHSH and CDR2 LQKENI. The CDR3, as DNA: TGTGCCAGCTCACTTAGAAGTAGCTCCTACAATGAGCAGTTCTTC. Translated: CASSLRSSSYNEQFF.

A single count supports this clone. This rearrangement joins TRBV5-1 to TRBJ2-5; D is perhaps TRBD1 (6 bases). CDR1 is SGHRS and CDR2 is YFSETQ in the germline V gene. V lost 4 bases, J lost 5 bases, and 12 bases lay in between. The length of the CDR3 is 13 residues. CDR3 sequence: CASSDAGAETQYF. Here the CDR3 DNA reads TGCGCCAGCAGCGACGCAGGGGCGGAGACCCAGTACTTC.

This clone was observed a few times. The V call is TRBV15, the J call TRBJ2-6, with 10 bases aligning to TRBD1. The J segment lost 3 bases and the V segment lost 5 bases, leaving 7 bases of the junction unmatched. The CDR3 sequence is 17 residues long. Germline lookup yields CDR1 LNHNV and CDR2 YYDKDF (reference sequence). Here the CDR3 reads CATSGRQGAYGANVLTF. Written as DNA, the CDR3 is TGTGCCACCAGCGGTCGACAGGGGGCTTATGGGGCCAACGTCCTGACTTTC. Variable domain in full (rest from reference TRBV15 and TRBJ2-6): DAMVIQNPRYQVTQFGKPVTLSCSQTLNHNVMYWYQQKSSQAPKLLFHYYDKDFNNEADTPDNFQSRRPNTSFCFLDIRSPGLGDTAMYLCATSGRQGAYGANVLTFGAGSRLTVL.

This clone is a singleton in its sample. The rearrangement joins TRBV28 to TRBJ1-5; D perhaps matches TRBD1 (5 bases). CDR1 MDHEN and CDR2 SYDVKM come from the germline V gene. The V end was cut by 5 bases, the J end by 0 bases, with 8 bases between. There are 14 residues in the CDR3. CDR3 sequence: CASSDSYSNQPQHF. The DNA of the CDR3 is TGTGCCAGCAGTGACAGTTATAGCAATCAGCCCCAGCATTTT.

This sequence joins TRBV19 and TRBJ1-1; D gene ambiguous. The CDR3 is made up of 15 amino acids. The germline CDR1 and CDR2 sequences are LNHDA and SQIVND (reference sequence). Trimming removed 7 bases from V and 1 base from J, with 16 bases in between. The CDR3 bases are TGTGCCAGTAACCCAGTGGACCGGGAGAACACTGAAGCTTTCTTT. This translates into CASNPVDRENTEAFF.

The chain has TRBV28 and TRBJ1-2; 12 nucleotides match TRBD1. V shed 5 bases and J 4 bases; nucleotides not matched to a gene: 8. This CDR3 has 16 amino acids. The germline V gene encodes CDR1 MDHEN and CDR2 SYDVKM. DNA of the CDR3: TGTGCCAGCAGTCGCACCGGGACAGGGGGCTTCTATGGCTACACCTTC. Translation gives CASSRTGTGGFYGYTF.

The CDR3 DNA sequence: TGTGCCAGTAGTATCTGGGGACAGGGGTCCTACGAGCAGTACTTC. As protein: CASSIWGQGSYEQYF. This sequence joins TRBV19 and TRBJ2-7; 10 nucleotides align to TRBD1. The V and J ends lost 3 bases and 1 base, in that order; junction bases with no gene match: 3. Looked up from germline, CDR1 is LNHDA and CDR2 is SQIVND (reference sequence). This CDR3 has 15 amino acids.

The chain couples TRBV24-1 to TRBJ2-5; 7 bases agree with TRBD1. The germline CDR1 and CDR2 sequences are KGHDR and SFDVKD. The CDR3 contains 13 residues. Trimming took 5 bases from V and 5 from J; bases not matched to a gene: 4. Written as DNA, the CDR3 is TGTGCCACCAGTGCAGGACAGGCGGAGACCCAGTACTTC. Translating it yields CATSAGQAETQYF.

CDR3: CASNPTGAPTGELFF. The CDR3 coding sequence is TGTGCCAGCAACCCGACAGGGGCCCCGACCGGGGAGCTGTTTTTT. The J gene is TRBJ2-2, the V gene TRBV6-5, with 8 nucleotides matching TRBD1. V shed 7 bases, J shed 5 bases, and the junction held 9 bases outside the gene matches. Germline assignment: CDR1 MNHEY and CDR2 SVGAGI. The CDR3 covers 15 residues.

V and J are TRBV5-1 and TRBJ2-5; 7 positions match TRBD2. Trimming removed 4 bases from V and 0 bases from J; junction bases left unmatched: 9. Germline CDR1 is SGHRS and CDR2 is YFSETQ. This CDR3 has 16 residues. This CDR3 is CASSNKLATNQETQYF. CDR3 DNA: TGCGCCAGCAGCAACAAACTAGCGACAAACCAAGAGACCCAGTACTTC.